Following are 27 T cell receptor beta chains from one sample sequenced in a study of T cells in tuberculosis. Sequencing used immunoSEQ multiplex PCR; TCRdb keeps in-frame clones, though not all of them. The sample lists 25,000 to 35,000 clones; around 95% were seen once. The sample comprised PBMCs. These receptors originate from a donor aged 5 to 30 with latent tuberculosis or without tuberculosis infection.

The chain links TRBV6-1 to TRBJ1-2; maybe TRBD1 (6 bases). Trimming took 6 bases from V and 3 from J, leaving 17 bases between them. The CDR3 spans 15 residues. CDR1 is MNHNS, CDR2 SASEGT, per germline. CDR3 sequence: CASSAVGGRDYGYTF. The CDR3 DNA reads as TGTGCCAGCAGCGCCGTCGGGGGGCGCGACTATGGCTACACCTTC.

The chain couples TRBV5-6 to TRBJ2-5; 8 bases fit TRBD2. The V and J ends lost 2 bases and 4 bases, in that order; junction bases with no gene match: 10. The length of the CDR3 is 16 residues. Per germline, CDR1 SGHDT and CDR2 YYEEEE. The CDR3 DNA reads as TGTGCCAGCAGCTTCAAAGACTTCGCGGGGGGAGAGACCCAGTACTTC. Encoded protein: CASSFKDFAGGETQYF.

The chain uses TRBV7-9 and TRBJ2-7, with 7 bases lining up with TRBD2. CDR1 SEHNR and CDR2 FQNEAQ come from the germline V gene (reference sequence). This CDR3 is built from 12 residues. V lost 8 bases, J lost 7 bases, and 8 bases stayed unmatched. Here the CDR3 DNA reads TGTGCCAGCGGACCGAAGCGGGATGAGCAGTACTTC. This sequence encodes CASGPKRDEQYF.

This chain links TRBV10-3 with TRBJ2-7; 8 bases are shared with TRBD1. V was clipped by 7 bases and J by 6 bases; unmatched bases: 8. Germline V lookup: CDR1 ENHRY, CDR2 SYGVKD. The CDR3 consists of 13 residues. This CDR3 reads CAIKGQEGSEQYF. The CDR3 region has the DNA TGTGCCATCAAGGGACAGGAGGGGTCCGAGCAGTACTTC.

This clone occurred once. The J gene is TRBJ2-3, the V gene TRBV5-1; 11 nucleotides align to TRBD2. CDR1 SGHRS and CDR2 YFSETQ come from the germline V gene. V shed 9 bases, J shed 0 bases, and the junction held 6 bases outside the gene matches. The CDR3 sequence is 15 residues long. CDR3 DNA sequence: TGCGCCACACAACTAGCGGGAGCAAGCACAGATACGCAGTATTTT. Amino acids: CATQLAGASTDTQYF.

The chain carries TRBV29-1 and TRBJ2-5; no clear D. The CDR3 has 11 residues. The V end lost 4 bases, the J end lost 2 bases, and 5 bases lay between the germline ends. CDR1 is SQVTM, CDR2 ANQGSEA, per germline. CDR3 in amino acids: CSVASQETQYF. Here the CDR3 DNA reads TGCAGCGTTGCTTCTCAAGAGACCCAGTACTTC.

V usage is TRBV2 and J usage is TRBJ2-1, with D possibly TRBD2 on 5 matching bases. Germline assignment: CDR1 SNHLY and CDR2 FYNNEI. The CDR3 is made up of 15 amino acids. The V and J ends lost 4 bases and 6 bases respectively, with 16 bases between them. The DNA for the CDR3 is TGTGCCAGCAGTGGCGGGTCCCGCGTGACCAATGAGCAGTTCTTC. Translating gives CASSGGSRVTNEQFF.

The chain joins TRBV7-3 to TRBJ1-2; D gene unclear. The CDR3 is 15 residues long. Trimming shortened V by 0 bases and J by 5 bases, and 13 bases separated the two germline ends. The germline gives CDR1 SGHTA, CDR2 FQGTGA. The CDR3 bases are TGTGCCAGCAGCTTAACGCGTGGACGCGGGTATGGCTACACCTTC. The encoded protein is CASSLTRGRGYGYTF.

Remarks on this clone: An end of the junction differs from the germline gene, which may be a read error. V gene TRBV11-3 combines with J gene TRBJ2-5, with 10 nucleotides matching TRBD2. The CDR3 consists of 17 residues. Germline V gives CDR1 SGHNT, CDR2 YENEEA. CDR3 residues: CASSFPSRAGGGETQYF. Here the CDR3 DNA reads TGTGCCAGCAGCTTCCCCTCACGAGCGGGAGGGGGAGAGACCCAATACTTC. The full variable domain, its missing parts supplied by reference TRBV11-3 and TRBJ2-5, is EAGVVQSPRYKIIEKKQPVAFWCNPISGHNTLYWYLQNLGQGPELLIRYENEEAVDDSQLPKDRFSAERLKGVDSTLKIQPAELGDSAVYLCASSFPSRAGGGETQYFGPGTRLLVL.

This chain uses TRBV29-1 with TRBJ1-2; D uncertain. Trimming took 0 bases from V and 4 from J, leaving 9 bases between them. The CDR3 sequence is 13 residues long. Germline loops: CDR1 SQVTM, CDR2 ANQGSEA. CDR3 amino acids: CSVEDRNGYGYTF. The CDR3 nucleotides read TGCAGCGTTGAAGATCGCAACGGCTATGGCTACACCTTC.

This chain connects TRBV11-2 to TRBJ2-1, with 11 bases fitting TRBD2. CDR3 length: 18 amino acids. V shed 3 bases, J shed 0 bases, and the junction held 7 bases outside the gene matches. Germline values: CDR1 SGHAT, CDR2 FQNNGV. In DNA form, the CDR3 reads TGTGCCAGCAGCTTTGGTAGCGGGAGGGCAAGCTCCTACAATGAGCAGTTCTTC. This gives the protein CASSFGSGRASSYNEQFF.

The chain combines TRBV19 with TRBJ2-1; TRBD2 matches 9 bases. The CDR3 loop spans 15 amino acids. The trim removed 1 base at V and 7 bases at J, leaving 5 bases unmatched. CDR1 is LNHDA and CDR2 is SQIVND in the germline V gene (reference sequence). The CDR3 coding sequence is TGTGCCAGTAGTATAGGTTCTAGCGGGGCTAATGAGCAGTTCTTC. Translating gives CASSIGSSGANEQFF.

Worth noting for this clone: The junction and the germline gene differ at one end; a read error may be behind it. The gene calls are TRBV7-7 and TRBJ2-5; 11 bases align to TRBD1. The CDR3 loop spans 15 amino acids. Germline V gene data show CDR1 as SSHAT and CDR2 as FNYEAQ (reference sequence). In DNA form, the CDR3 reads TGTGCTAGCAGCGATGGACAGGGGGCAAGGGAGACCCAGTACTTC. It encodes CASSDGQGARETQYF.

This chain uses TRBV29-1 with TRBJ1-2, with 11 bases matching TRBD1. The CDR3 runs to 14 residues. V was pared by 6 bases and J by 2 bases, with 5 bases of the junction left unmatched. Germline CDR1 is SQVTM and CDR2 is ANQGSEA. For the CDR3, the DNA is TGCAGCGTGGACAGGGGGCGGGGGAACTATGGCTACACCTTC. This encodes CSVDRGRGNYGYTF.

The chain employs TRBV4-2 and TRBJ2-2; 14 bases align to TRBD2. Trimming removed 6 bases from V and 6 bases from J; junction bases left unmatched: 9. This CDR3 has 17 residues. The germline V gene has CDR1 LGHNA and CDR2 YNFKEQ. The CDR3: CASRRAGLAGDAGELFF. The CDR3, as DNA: TGTGCCAGCAGGAGAGCGGGACTAGCGGGAGACGCCGGGGAGCTGTTTTTT.

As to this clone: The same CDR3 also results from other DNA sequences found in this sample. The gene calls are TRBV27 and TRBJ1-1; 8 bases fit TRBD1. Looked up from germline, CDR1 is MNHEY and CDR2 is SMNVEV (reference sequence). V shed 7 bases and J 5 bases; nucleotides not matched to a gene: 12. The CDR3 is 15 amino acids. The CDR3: CASTPRTGGWTEAFF. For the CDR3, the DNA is TGTGCCAGCACACCTCGTACAGGGGGGTGGACTGAAGCTTTCTTT.

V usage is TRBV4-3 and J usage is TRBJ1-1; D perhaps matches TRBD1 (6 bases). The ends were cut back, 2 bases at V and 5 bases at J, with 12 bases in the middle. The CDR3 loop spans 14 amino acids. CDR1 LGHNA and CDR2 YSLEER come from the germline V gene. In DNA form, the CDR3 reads TGCGCCAGCAGCCAAAACAGGGTTCGGACTGAAGCTTTCTTT. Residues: CASSQNRVRTEAFF.

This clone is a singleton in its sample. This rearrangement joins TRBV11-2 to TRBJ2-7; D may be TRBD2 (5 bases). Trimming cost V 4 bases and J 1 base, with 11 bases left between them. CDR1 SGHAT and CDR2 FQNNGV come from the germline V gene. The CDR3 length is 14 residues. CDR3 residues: CASSSPRDSYEQYF. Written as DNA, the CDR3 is TGTGCCAGCAGCTCCCCCCGGGATTCCTACGAGCAGTACTTC.

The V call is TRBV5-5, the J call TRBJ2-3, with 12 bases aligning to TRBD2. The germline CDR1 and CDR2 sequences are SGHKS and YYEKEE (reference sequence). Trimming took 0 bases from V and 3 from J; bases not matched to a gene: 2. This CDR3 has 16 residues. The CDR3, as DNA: TGTGCCAGCAGCTTGGGTACTAGCGGGGGGACAGATACGCAGTATTTT. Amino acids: CASSLGTSGGTDTQYF.

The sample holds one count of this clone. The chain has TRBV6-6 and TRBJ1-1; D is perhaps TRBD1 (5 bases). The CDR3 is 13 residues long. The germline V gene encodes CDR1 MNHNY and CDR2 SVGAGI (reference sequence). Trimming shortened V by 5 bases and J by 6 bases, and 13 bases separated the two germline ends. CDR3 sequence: CASSGVVGPEAFF. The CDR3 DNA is TGTGCCAGCAGTGGGGTTGTGGGGCCTGAAGCTTTCTTT.

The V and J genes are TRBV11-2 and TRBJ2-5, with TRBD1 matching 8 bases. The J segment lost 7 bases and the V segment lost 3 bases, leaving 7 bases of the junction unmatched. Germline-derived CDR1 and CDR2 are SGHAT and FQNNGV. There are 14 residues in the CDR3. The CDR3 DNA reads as TGTGCCAGCAGCTTGGACAGGGCAATGGGGACCCAGTACTTC. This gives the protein CASSLDRAMGTQYF.

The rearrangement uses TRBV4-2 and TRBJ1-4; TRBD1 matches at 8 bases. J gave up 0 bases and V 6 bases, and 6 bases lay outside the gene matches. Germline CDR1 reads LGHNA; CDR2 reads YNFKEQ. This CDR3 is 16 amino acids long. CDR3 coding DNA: TGTGCCAGCAGTCTGCAGGGGGCCGCAACTAATGAAAAACTGTTTTTT. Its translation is CASSLQGAATNEKLFF.

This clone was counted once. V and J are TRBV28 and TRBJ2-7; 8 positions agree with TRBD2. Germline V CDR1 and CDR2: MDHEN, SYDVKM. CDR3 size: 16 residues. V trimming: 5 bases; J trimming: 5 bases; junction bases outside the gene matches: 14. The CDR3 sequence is CASSPPGLSGSDEQYF. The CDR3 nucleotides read TGTGCCAGCAGTCCACCAGGGCTAAGCGGGAGTGACGAGCAGTACTTC.

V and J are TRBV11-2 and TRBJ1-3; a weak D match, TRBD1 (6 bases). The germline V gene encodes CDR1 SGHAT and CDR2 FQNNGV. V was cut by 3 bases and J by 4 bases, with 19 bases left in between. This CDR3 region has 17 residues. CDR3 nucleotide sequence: TGTGCCAGCAGCTTCCGAACCGCCGGGACATTAGGAAACACCATATATTTT. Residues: CASSFRTAGTLGNTIYF.

CDR3 amino acids: CASSQGNSGARNEQFF. The CDR3 nucleotides are TGCGCCAGCAGCCAAGGTAATAGCGGAGCCAGGAATGAGCAGTTCTTC. This chain uses TRBV4-1 with TRBJ2-1; tentative D call: TRBD2 (6 bases). CDR1 MGHRA and CDR2 YSYEKL come from the germline V gene. The CDR3 is made up of 16 amino acids. V dropped 1 base and J dropped 7 bases, with 17 bases sitting between them.

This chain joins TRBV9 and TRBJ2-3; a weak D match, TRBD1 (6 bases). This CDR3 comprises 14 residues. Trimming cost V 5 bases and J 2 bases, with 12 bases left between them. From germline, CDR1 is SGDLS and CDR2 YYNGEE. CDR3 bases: TGTGCCAGCAGAAGGACAGCCTACACAGATACGCAGTATTTT. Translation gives CASRRTAYTDTQYF.

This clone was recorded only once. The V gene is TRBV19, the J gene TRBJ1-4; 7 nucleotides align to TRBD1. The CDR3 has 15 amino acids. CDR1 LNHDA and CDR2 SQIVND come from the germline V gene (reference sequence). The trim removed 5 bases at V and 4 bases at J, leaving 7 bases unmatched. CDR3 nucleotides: TGTGCCAGTAGTCCTTCGGGACAGTTTAATGAAAAACTGTTTTTT. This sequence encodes CASSPSGQFNEKLFF. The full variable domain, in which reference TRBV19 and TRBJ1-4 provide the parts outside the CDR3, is DGGITQSPKYLFRKEGQNVTLSCEQNLNHDAMYWYRQDPGQGLRLIYYSQIVNDFQKGDIAEGYSVSREKKESFPLTVTSAQKNPTAFYLCASSPSGQFNEKLFFGSGTQLSVL.